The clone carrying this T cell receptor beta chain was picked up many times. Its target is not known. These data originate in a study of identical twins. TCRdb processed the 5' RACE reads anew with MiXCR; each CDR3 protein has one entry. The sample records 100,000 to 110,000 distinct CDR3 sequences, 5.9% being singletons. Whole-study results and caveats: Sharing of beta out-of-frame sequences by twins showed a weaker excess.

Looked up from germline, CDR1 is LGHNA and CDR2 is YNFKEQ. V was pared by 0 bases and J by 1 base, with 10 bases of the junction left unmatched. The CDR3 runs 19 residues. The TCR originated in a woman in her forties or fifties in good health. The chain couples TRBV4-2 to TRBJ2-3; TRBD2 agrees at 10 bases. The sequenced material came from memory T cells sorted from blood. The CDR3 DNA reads TGTGCCAGCAGCCAAGAAAACCGGGCTAGCGGGAGAGGCACAGATACGCAGTATTTT. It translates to CASSQENRASGRGTDTQYF.